This paragraph covers one T cell receptor beta chain sequence. TCRdb reanalyzed the 5' RACE reads, giving one entry per CDR3 protein sequence and no DNA. The record lists 300,000 to 400,000 distinct CDR3 sequences, of which the ten most abundant hold around 2%. Whole blood, unsorted for T cells, was the source of total RNA. CDR1 and CDR2 from the germline V gene are ENHRY and SYGVKD. The CDR3 covers 14 residues. These data belong to a study of monozygotic twins with inflammatory bowel disease. The rearrangement joins TRBV10-3 to TRBJ2-1; checking the TCRdb D call of TRBD2 is not possible without DNA. Sample: blood. The sequence came from a human donor with ulcerative colitis or Crohn's disease, or a healthy co-twin of an affected twin (not recorded which). CDR3: CAIVSGITYNEQFF.